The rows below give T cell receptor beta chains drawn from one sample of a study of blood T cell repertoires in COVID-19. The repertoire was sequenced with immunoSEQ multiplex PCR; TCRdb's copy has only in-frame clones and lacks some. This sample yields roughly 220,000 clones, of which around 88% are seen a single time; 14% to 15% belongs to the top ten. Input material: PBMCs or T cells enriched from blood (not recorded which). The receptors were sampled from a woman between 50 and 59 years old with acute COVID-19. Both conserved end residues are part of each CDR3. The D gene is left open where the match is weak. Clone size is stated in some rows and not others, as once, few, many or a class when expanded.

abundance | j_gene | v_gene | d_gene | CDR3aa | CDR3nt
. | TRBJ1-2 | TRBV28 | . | CASSLRQLNYGYTF | TGTGCCAGCAGTTTAAGACAGCTTAACTATGGCTACACCTTC
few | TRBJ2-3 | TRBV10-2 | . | CASSGGLLGVSMDTQYF | TGCGCCAGCAGTGGGGGCCTTTTAGGTGTCTCTATGGATACGCAGTATTTT
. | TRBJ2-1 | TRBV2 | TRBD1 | CASTGFQGVNEQFF | TGTGCCAGTACGGGATTCCAGGGGGTCAATGAGCAGTTCTTC
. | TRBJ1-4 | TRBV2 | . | CASSEGRRGNEKLFF | TGTGCCAGCAGTGAAGGGCGCAGGGGCAATGAAAAACTGTTTTTT
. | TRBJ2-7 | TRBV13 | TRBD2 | CASSSTYGLAGREQYF | TGTGCCAGCAGCTCGACCTACGGACTAGCGGGGAGGGAGCAGTACTTC
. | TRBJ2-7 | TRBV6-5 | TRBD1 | CASSYSGTGREQYF | TGTGCCAGCAGTTACTCGGGGACAGGGAGGGAGCAGTACTTC
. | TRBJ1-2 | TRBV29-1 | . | CSVERDRDFYGYTF | TGCAGCGTTGAAAGAGACAGAGATTTCTATGGCTACACCTTC
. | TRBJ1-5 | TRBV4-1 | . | CASSQRLGAEVHQPQHF | TGCGCCAGCAGCCAAAGGCTAGGGGCAGAAGTTCATCAGCCCCAGCATTTT
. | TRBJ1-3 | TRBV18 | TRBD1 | CASSPGRTGSSGNTIYF | TGTGCCAGCTCACCCGGCAGGACAGGAAGCTCTGGAAACACCATATATTTT
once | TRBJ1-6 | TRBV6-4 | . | CASSDRGDRPLHF | TGTGCCAGCAGTGACAGAGGTGATCGACCCCTCCACTTT